A selection of T cell receptor beta chains follows, all from one sample in a study of early T cells in non-severe SARS-CoV-2 infection. TCRdb fed the 5' RACE reads into MiXCR, producing one record per CDR3 protein. The repertoire holds approximately 64,000 distinct CDR3 sequences, with 20% to 25% as singletons. The sample consisted of whole blood, taken at baseline. The source is an adult who was a healthcare worker with PCR-confirmed SARS-CoV-2 infection or an uninfected control (not recorded which). Both conserved end residues are part of each CDR3.

V	J	CDR3
TRBV18	TRBJ2-3	CASSPQVGSADTQYF
TRBV6-5	TRBJ2-1	CASSWTSGGTYNEQFF
TRBV13	TRBJ2-7	CASSPNSYEQYF
TRBV5-1	TRBJ2-2	CASSWGQGGSGELFF
TRBV12-3/TRBV12-4	TRBJ1-2	CASSLSGQGGGYTF
TRBV5-1	TRBJ1-1	CASSADLNTEAFF
TRBV20-1	TRBJ2-7	CSARDRDTTYEQYF
TRBV4-1	TRBJ1-2	CASSYGREYGYTF
TRBV4-2	TRBJ1-1	CASSAPGQEAFF
TRBV7-3	TRBJ1-1	CASSYSENTEAFF
TRBV2	TRBJ1-1	CASSERRQGRMNTEAFF
TRBV7-2	TRBJ2-3	CASSSSGGDTQYF
TRBV2	TRBJ2-1	CASSEEADEQFF
TRBV5-5	TRBJ2-7	CASSTASYEQYF
TRBV11-2	TRBJ1-6	CASSFYEDSPLHF
TRBV5-1	TRBJ1-4	CASRLGTGPKKLFF
TRBV7-2	TRBJ1-2	CASSSSTGLGGYTF
TRBV12-3/TRBV12-4	TRBJ1-4	CASSLPQSNEKLFF
TRBV7-9	TRBJ2-1	CASRGTGGPYNEQFF
TRBV16	TRBJ2-1	CASSLNRGLIF
TRBV5-4	TRBJ2-1	CASSLVGGRFNEQFF
TRBV12-3/TRBV12-4	TRBJ1-4	CASSPGTGANEKLFF
TRBV7-2	TRBJ1-2	CASSSPGNFRGYTF
TRBV18	TRBJ1-2	CASSPTGESYGYTF
TRBV7-3	TRBJ2-5	CASSSTAGAQETQYF
TRBV29-1	TRBJ2-7	CSVALGYREQYF
TRBV11-2	TRBJ2-7	CASSPGATYEQYF
TRBV10-2	TRBJ2-4	CASSESGGMGNIQYF
TRBV2	TRBJ2-2	CAGQRELNTGELFF
TRBV6-7	TRBJ2-1	CASRPLGQGFNEQFF
TRBV29-1	TRBJ1-2	CSIETGNYGYTF
TRBV9	TRBJ2-3	CASSVEKPDTQYF
TRBV27	TRBJ2-1	CASSLQLAGTYNEQFF
TRBV3-1	TRBJ2-1	CASSQRGGLLNEQFF
TRBV7-6	TRBJ1-3	CASSLADRKNTIYF
TRBV7-2	TRBJ2-1	CASSPGNWDEQFF
TRBV18	TRBJ2-3	CASSPLNSPDTQYF
TRBV19	TRBJ2-2	CASRKQVSNTGELFF
TRBV18	TRBJ1-6	CASSTFGENSPLHF
TRBV20-1	TRBJ2-5	CSARSDFPSRQETQYF
TRBV6-6	TRBJ2-3	CASRPRGRSSTDTQYF
TRBV20-1	TRBJ1-1	CSAPRGGQVEAFF